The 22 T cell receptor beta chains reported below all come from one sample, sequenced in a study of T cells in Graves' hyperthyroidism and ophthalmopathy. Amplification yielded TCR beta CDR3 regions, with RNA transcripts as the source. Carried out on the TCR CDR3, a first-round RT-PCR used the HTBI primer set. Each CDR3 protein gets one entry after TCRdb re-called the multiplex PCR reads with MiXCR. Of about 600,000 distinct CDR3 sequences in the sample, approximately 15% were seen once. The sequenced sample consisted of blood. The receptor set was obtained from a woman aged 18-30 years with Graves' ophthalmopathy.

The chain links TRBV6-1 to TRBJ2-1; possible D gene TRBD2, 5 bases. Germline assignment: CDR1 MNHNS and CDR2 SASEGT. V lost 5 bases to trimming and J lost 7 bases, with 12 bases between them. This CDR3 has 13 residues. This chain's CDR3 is CASSSDRLNEQFF. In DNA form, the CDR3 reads TGTGCCAGCAGTTCCGACCGACTAAATGAGCAGTTCTTC.

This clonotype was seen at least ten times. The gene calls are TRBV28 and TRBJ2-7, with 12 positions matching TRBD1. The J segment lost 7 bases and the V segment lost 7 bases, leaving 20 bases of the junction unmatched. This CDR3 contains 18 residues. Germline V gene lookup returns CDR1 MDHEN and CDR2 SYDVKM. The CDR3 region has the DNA TGTGCCAGCACCTTAAATCCCACATCGGGACAGGGGGCGCGTGAGCAGTACTTC. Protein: CASTLNPTSGQGAREQYF.

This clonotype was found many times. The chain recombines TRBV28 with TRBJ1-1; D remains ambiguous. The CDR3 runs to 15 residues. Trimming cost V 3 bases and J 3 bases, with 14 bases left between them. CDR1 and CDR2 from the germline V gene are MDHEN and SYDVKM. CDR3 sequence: CASSFGEIDDTEAFF. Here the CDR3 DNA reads TGTGCCAGCAGTTTCGGGGAAATTGATGACACTGAAGCTTTCTTT.

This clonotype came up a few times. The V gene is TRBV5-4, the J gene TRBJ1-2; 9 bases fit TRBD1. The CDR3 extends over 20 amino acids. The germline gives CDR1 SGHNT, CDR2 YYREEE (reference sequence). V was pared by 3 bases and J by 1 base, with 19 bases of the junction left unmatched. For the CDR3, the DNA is TGTGCCAGCAGCTCCGGAACTTTCCCGGGACAGGGCAATCTTAACTATGGCTACACCTTC. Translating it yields CASSSGTFPGQGNLNYGYTF. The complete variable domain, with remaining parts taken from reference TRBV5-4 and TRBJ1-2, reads ETGVTQSPTHLIKTRGQQVTLRCSSQSGHNTVSWYQQALGQGPQFIFQYYREEENGRGNFPPRFSGLQFPNYSSELNVNALELDDSALYLCASSSGTFPGQGNLNYGYTFGSGTRLTVV.

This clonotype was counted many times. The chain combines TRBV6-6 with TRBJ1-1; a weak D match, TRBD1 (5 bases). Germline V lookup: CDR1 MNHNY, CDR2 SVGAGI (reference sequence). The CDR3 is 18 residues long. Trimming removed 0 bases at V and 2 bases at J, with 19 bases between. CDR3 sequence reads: CASSYSGGGTGGNTEAFF. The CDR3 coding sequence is TGTGCCAGCAGTTACTCTGGCGGGGGAACAGGCGGTAACACTGAAGCTTTCTTT.

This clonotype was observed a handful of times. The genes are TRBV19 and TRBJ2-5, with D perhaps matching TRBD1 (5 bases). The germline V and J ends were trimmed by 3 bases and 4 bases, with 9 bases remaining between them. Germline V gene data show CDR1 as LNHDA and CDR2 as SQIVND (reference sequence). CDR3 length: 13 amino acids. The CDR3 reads CASSIQGAETQYF. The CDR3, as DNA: TGTGCCAGTAGTATTCAGGGTGCAGAGACCCAGTACTTC.

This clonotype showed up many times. CDR3 coding DNA: TGTGCCAGCAGCCTGGGACAGGGGGTCACTGAAGCTTTCTTT. Residues: CASSLGQGVTEAFF. The rearrangement links TRBV7-3 to TRBJ1-1; 11 bases fit TRBD1. Germline V lookup: CDR1 SGHTA, CDR2 FQGTGA. This CDR3 contains 14 residues. With V trimmed by 5 bases and J by 4 bases, 3 bases remained unmatched.

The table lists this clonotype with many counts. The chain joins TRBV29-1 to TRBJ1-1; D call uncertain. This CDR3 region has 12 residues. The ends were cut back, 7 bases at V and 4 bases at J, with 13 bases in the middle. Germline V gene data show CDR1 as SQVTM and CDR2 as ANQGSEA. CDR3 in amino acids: CSATHWSTEAFF. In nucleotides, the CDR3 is TGCAGCGCTACGCACTGGAGCACTGAAGCTTTCTTT.

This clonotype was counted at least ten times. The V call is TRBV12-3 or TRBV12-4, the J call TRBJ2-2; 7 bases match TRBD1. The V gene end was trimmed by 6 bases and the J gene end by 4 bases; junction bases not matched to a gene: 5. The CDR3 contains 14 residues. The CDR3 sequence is CASRLTGITGELFF. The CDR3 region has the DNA TGTGCCAGCAGATTGACAGGGATCACCGGGGAGCTGTTTTTT.

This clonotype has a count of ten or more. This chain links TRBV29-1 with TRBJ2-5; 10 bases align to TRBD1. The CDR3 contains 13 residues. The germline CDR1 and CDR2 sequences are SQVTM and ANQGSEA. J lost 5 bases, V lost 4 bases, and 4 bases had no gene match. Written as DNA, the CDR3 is TGCAGCGTTGCTGACAGGGGGCTGGAGACCCAGTACTTC. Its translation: CSVADRGLETQYF.

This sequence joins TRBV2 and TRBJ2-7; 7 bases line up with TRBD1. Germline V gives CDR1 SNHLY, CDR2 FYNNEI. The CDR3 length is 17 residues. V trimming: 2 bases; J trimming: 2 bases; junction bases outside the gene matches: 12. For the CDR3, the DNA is TGTGCCAGCAGTGAACCCCCCGCGACAGGGCACACCTACGAGCAGTACTTC. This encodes CASSEPPATGHTYEQYF.

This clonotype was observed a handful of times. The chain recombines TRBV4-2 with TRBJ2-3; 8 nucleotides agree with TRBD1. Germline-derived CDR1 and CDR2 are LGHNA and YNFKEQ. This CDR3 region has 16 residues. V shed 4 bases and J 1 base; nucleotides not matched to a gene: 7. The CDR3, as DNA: TGTGCCAGCAGCCTTAAGACAGGGGTTGGCACAGATACGCAGTATTTT. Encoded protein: CASSLKTGVGTDTQYF.

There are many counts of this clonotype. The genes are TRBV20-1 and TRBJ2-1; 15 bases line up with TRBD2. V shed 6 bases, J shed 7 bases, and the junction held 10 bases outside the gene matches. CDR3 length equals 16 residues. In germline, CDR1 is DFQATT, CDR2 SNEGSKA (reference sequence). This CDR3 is CSAKGLAGGPGNEQFF. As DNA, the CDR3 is TGCAGTGCCAAAGGACTAGCGGGAGGGCCGGGGAATGAGCAGTTCTTC.

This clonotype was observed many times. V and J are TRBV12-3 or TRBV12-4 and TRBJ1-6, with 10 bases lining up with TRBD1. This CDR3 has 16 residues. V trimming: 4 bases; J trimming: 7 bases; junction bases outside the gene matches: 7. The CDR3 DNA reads TGTGCCAGCAGTTACGGGGACAGGGGACCCAATTCACCCCTCCACTTT. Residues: CASSYGDRGPNSPLHF.

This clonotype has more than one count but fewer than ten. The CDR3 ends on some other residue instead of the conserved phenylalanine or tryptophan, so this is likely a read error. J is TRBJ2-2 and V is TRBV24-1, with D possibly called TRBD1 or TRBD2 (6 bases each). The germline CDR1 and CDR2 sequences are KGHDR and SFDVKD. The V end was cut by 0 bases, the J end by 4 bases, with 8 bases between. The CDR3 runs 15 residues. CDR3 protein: CATSDLEGGTGELFL. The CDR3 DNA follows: TGTGCCACCAGTGATTTGGAGGGGGGCACCGGGGAGCTGTTTCTT.

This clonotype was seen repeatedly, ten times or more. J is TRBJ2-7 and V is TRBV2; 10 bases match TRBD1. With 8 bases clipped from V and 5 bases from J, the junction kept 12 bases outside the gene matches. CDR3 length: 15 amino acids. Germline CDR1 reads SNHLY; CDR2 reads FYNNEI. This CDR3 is CASLPGQGTGDEQYF. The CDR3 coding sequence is TGTGCCAGCCTCCCGGGACAGGGGACGGGGGACGAGCAGTACTTC.

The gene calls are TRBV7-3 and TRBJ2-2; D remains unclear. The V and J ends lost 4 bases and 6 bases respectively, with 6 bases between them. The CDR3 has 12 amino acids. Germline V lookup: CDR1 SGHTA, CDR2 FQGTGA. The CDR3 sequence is CASSYPPGELFF. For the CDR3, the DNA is TGTGCCAGCAGCTACCCGCCCGGGGAGCTGTTTTTT.

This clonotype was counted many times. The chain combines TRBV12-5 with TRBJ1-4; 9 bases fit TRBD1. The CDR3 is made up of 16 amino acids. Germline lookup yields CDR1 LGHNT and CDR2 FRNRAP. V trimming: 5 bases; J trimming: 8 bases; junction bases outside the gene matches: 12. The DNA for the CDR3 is TGTGCTAGTGGTCACCTTCCGGGACAGGGTAGGGAAAAACTGTTTTTT. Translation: CASGHLPGQGREKLFF.

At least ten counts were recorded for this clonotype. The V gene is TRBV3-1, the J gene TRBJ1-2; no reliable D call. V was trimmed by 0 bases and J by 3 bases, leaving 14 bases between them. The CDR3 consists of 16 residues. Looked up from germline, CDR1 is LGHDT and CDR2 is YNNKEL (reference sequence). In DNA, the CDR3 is TGTGCCAGCAGCCAAGATCCTCTCGACAAAGACTATGGCTACACCTTC. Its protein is CASSQDPLDKDYGYTF.

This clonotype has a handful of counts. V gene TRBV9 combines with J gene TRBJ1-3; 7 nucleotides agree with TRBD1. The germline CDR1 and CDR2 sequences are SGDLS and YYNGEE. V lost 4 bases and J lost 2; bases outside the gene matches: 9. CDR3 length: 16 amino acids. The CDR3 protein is CASSSRQGSPGNTIYF. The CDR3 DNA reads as TGTGCCAGCAGCTCTCGACAGGGCAGCCCTGGAAACACCATATATTTT. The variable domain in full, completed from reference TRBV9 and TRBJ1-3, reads DSGVTQTPKHLITATGQRVTLRCSPRSGDLSVYWYQQSLDQGLQFLIQYYNGEERAKGNILERFSAQQFPDLHSELNLSSLELGDSALYFCASSSRQGSPGNTIYFGEGSWLTVV.

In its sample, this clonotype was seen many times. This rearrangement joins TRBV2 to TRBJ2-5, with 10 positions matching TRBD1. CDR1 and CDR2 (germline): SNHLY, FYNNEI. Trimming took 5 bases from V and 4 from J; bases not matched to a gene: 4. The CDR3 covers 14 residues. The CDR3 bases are TGTGCCAGCAGTCTGGACAGGGGGAGAGAGACCCAGTACTTC. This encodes CASSLDRGRETQYF. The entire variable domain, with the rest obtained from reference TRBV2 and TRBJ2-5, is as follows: EPEVTQTPSHQVTQMGQEVILRCVPISNHLYFYWYRQILGQKVEFLVSFYNNEISEKSEIFDDQFSVERPDGSNFTLKIRSTKLEDSAMYFCASSLDRGRETQYFGPGTRLLVL.

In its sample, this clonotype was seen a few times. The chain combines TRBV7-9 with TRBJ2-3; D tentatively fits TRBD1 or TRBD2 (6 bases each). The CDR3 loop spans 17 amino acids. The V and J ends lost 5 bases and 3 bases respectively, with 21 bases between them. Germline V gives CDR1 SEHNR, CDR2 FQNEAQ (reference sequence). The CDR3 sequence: CASSQSIGGAFTDTQYF. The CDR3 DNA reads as TGTGCCAGCAGCCAGTCCATCGGGGGCGCTTTTACAGATACGCAGTATTTT.